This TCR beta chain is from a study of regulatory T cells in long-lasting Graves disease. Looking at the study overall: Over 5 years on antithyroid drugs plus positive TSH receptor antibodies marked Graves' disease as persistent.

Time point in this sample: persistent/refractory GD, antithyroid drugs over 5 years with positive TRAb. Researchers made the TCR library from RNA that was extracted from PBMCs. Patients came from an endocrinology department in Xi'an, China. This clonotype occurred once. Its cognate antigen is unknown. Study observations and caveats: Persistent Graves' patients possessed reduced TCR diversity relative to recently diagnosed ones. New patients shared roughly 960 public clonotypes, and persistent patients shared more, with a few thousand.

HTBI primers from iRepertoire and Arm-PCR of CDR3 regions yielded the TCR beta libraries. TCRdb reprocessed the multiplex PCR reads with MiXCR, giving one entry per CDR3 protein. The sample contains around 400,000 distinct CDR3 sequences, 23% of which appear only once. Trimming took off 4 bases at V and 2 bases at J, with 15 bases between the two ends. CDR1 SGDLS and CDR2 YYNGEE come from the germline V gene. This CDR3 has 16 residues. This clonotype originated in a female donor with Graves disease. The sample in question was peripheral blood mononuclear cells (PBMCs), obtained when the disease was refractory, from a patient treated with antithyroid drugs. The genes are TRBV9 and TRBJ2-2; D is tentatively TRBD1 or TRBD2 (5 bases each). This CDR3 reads CASSLSWDPNTGELFF. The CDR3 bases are TGTGCCAGCAGCTTATCATGGGACCCTAACACCGGGGAGCTGTTTTTT.